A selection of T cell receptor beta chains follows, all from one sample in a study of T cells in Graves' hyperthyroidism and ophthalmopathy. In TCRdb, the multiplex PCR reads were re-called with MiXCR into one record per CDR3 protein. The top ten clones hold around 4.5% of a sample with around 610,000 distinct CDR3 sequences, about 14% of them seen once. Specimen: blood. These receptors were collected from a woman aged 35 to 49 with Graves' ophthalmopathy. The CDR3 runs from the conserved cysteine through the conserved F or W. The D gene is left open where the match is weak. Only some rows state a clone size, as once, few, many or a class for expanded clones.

CDR3aa: CASSFDRSYGYTF; CDR3nt: TGTGCCAGCAGTTTTGACAGGTCCTATGGCTACACCTTC; abundance: many; j_gene: TRBJ1-2; d_gene: .; v_gene: TRBV6-5
CDR3aa: CASSTARTAGGGYTF; CDR3nt: TGTGCCAGCAGTACCGCGCGGACAGCAGGCGGTGGCTACACCTTC; abundance: many; j_gene: TRBJ1-2; d_gene: .; v_gene: TRBV6-5
CDR3aa: CASSGTASGPQHF; CDR3nt: TGTGCCAGCAGCGGGACAGCCTCAGGACCCCAGCATTTT; abundance: many; j_gene: TRBJ1-5; d_gene: TRBD1; v_gene: TRBV12-3/TRBV12-4
CDR3aa: CASRPQREGSGNTIYF; CDR3nt: TGTGCCAGCAGGCCTCAAAGGGAGGGCTCTGGAAACACCATATATTTT; abundance: .; j_gene: TRBJ1-3; d_gene: .; v_gene: TRBV12-3/TRBV12-4
CDR3aa: CASSLSLTGSSYEQYF; CDR3nt: TGTGCCAGCAGTTTATCTCTGACAGGCAGCTCCTACGAGCAGTACTTC; abundance: many; j_gene: TRBJ2-7; d_gene: .; v_gene: TRBV27
CDR3aa: CASSLVSGRDMDEQYF; CDR3nt: TGTGCCAGCAGCTTAGTTAGCGGGAGGGATATGGACGAGCAGTACTTC; abundance: few; j_gene: TRBJ2-7; d_gene: TRBD2; v_gene: TRBV13
CDR3aa: CSAGDTFQETQYF; CDR3nt: TGCAGTGCGGGAGACACGTTCCAAGAGACCCAGTACTTC; abundance: many; j_gene: TRBJ2-5; d_gene: .; v_gene: TRBV20-1
CDR3aa: CACPLGGGNYGYTF; CDR3nt: TGTGCCTGCCCCTTGGGCGGGGGTAACTATGGCTACACCTTC; abundance: many; j_gene: TRBJ1-2; d_gene: .; v_gene: TRBV30
CDR3aa: CASSKGPLLGYTF; CDR3nt: TGTGCCAGCAGCAAGGGACCTCTCCTTGGCTACACCTTC; abundance: many; j_gene: TRBJ1-2; d_gene: .; v_gene: TRBV11-3
CDR3aa: CASSKHGRANTEAFF; CDR3nt: TGTGCCAGCAGCAAGCATGGGCGGGCGAACACTGAAGCTTTCTTT; abundance: .; j_gene: TRBJ1-1; d_gene: .; v_gene: TRBV12-3/TRBV12-4
CDR3aa: CASRRGPQETQYF; CDR3nt: TGTGCCAGCAGAAGAGGCCCACAAGAGACCCAGTACTTC; abundance: .; j_gene: TRBJ2-5; d_gene: .; v_gene: TRBV11-2
CDR3aa: CASSYGGTTEAFF; CDR3nt: TGTGCCAGCAGTTACGGGGGGACCACTGAAGCTTTCTTT; abundance: many; j_gene: TRBJ1-1; d_gene: .; v_gene: TRBV12-3/TRBV12-4
CDR3aa: CAWTVAYGELFF; CDR3nt: TGTGCCTGGACCGTAGCATACGGGGAGCTGTTTTTT; abundance: many; j_gene: TRBJ2-2; d_gene: .; v_gene: TRBV30
CDR3aa: CASPGVRYLITGELFF; CDR3nt: TGTGCCAGTCCAGGCGTCAGATACTTAATCACCGGGGAGCTGTTTTTT; abundance: many; j_gene: TRBJ2-2; d_gene: .; v_gene: TRBV12-3/TRBV12-4
CDR3aa: CASSVGRQGQYQETQYF; CDR3nt: TGTGCCAGCAGCGTGGGGAGACAGGGCCAGTACCAAGAGACCCAGTACTTC; abundance: many; j_gene: TRBJ2-5; d_gene: TRBD1; v_gene: TRBV9
CDR3aa: CASARDRGPSWPQHF; CDR3nt: TGTGCCAGCGCCCGGGACAGGGGCCCATCATGGCCCCAGCATTTT; abundance: many; j_gene: TRBJ1-5; d_gene: TRBD1; v_gene: TRBV6-8
CDR3aa: CASSLAGAGGPLYEQYF; CDR3nt: TGCGCCAGCAGCTTGGCGGGGGCGGGAGGGCCTCTTTACGAGCAGTACTTC; abundance: many; j_gene: TRBJ2-7; d_gene: TRBD2; v_gene: TRBV5-1
CDR3aa: CSATNRVGETQYF; CDR3nt: TGCAGTGCTACAAACAGGGTTGGGGAGACCCAGTACTTC; abundance: few; j_gene: TRBJ2-5; d_gene: .; v_gene: TRBV20-1
CDR3aa: CASSLGETVGEQYF; CDR3nt: TGTGCCAGCAGTTTGGGGGAGACGGTCGGCGAGCAGTACTTC; abundance: many; j_gene: TRBJ2-7; d_gene: .; v_gene: TRBV27
CDR3aa: CASSLARLQAGELFF; CDR3nt: TGTGCCAGCAGCTTAGCGAGGCTACAGGCCGGGGAGCTGTTTTTT; abundance: many; j_gene: TRBJ2-2; d_gene: .; v_gene: TRBV7-6
CDR3aa: CASSQEPPGAARRQQYF; CDR3nt: TGCGCCAGCAGCCAGGAACCCCCCGGCGCGGCTAGGAGGCAGCAGTACTTC; abundance: .; j_gene: TRBJ2-7; d_gene: .; v_gene: TRBV4-1
CDR3aa: CASSPSPGQGAHEQYF; CDR3nt: TGTGCCAGCAGCCCCTCCCCGGGACAGGGGGCCCACGAGCAGTACTTC; abundance: many; j_gene: TRBJ2-7; d_gene: TRBD1; v_gene: TRBV12-3/TRBV12-4
CDR3aa: CASRKGGGMNTEAFF; CDR3nt: TGTGCCAGCAGGAAAGGGGGAGGGATGAACACTGAAGCTTTCTTT; abundance: many; j_gene: TRBJ1-1; d_gene: .; v_gene: TRBV7-2